The source of this T cell receptor beta chain is a study of PD-L1 blockade in urothelial cancer. Study context: Male sex and bladder-origin urothelial cancer were recorded for about 90% of the 29 patients.

Profiled with immunoSEQ multiplex PCR; TCRdb holds only in-frame clones, not every one. The data contain tens of thousands of clones, approximately 90% of them seen just once; the ten biggest clones take up about 8%. The sequence was collected from a man aged 55-75 years with urothelial cancer. The input for sequencing was PBMCs, taken around atezolizumab (anti-PD-L1) treatment.

CDR3 sequence (DNA): TGCGCCAGCAGCCAGGCCGGGACAGAGACTAACTATGGCTACACCTTC. Residues: CASSQAGTETNYGYTF. This rearrangement joins TRBV4-1 to TRBJ1-2; 7 bases are a match to TRBD1. The junction had 7 bases not matched to a gene; V was cut back by 3 bases and J by 0 bases. This CDR3 has 16 amino acids. CDR1 and CDR2 from the germline V gene are MGHRA and YSYEKL.